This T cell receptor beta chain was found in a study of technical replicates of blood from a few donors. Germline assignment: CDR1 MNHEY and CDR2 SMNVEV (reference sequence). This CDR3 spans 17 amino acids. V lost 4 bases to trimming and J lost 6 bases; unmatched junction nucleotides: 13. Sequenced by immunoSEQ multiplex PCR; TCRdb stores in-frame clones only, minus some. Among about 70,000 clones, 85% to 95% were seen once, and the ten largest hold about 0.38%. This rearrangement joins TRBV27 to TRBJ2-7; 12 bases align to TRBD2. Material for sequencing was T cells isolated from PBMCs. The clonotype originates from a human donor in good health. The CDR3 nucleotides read TGTGCCAGCAGTTATCTAGCGGGAGGGCTGGTCCCGCGCGAGCAGTACTTC. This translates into CASSYLAGGLVPREQYF.